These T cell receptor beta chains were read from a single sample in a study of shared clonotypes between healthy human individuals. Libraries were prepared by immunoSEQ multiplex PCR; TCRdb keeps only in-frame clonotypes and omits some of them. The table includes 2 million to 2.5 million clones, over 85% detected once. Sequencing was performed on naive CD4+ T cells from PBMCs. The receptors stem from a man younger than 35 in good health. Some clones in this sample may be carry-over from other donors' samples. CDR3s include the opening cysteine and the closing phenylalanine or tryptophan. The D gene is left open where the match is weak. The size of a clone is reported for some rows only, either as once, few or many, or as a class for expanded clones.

CDR3aa: CASSPRDRNEQFF
CDR3nt: TGTGCCAGCAGCCCGCGGGACAGGAATGAGCAGTTCTTC
len: 13
abundance: .
d_gene: TRBD1
j_gene: TRBJ2-1
v_gene: TRBV7-7

CDR3aa: CASSEVGGINQPQHF
CDR3nt: TGTGCCAGCAGTGAAGTTGGGGGGATAAATCAGCCCCAGCATTTT
len: 15
abundance: few
d_gene: .
j_gene: TRBJ1-5
v_gene: TRBV6-1

CDR3aa: CASFSGRAYEQYF
CDR3nt: TGTGCCAGCTTTAGCGGGAGGGCCTACGAGCAGTACTTC
len: 13
abundance: .
d_gene: TRBD2
j_gene: TRBJ2-7
v_gene: TRBV28

CDR3aa: CASSARRQGAPDTQYF
CDR3nt: TGTGCCAGCAGCGCTCGGAGACAGGGGGCCCCAGATACGCAGTATTTT
len: 16
abundance: .
d_gene: TRBD1
j_gene: TRBJ2-3
v_gene: TRBV9

CDR3aa: CASSPAGDEQYF
CDR3nt: TGTGCCAGCTCACCAGCGGGGGACGAGCAGTACTTC
len: 12
abundance: .
d_gene: TRBD2
j_gene: TRBJ2-7
v_gene: TRBV18

CDR3aa: CASSLWVAGGTDTQYF
CDR3nt: TGCGCCAGCAGCTTGTGGGTAGCGGGAGGGACAGATACGCAGTATTTT
len: 16
abundance: .
d_gene: TRBD2
j_gene: TRBJ2-3
v_gene: TRBV5-1

CDR3aa: CASTGGTGISGANVLTF
CDR3nt: TGTGCCAGCACCGGGGGGACAGGGATCTCTGGGGCCAACGTCCTGACTTTC
len: 17
abundance: .
d_gene: TRBD1
j_gene: TRBJ2-6
v_gene: TRBV28

CDR3aa: CASSVGDINQPQHF
CDR3nt: TGTGCCAGCAGCGTAGGGGACATAAATCAGCCCCAGCATTTT
len: 14
abundance: .
d_gene: .
j_gene: TRBJ1-5
v_gene: TRBV9

CDR3aa: CASSFEGLATDTQYF
CDR3nt: TGTGCCAGCAGCTTTGAGGGGCTAGCCACAGATACGCAGTATTTT
len: 15
abundance: .
d_gene: .
j_gene: TRBJ2-3
v_gene: TRBV5-4

CDR3aa: CASSQAHSTYEQYF
CDR3nt: TGCGCCAGCAGCCAAGCGCACAGCACCTACGAGCAGTACTTC
len: 14
abundance: .
d_gene: .
j_gene: TRBJ2-7
v_gene: TRBV4-3

CDR3aa: CAIRGPPGELFF
CDR3nt: TGTGCCATCAGAGGCCCCCCCGGGGAGCTGTTTTTT
len: 12
abundance: .
d_gene: .
j_gene: TRBJ2-2
v_gene: TRBV10-3

CDR3aa: CASSDGPGYGYTF
CDR3nt: TGTGCCAGCAGTGACGGGCCAGGGTATGGCTACACCTTC
len: 13
abundance: .
d_gene: .
j_gene: TRBJ1-2
v_gene: TRBV6-4

CDR3aa: CASSGRWGQETQYF
CDR3nt: TGTGCCAGCAGTGGGCGTTGGGGCCAAGAGACCCAGTACTTC
len: 14
abundance: .
d_gene: .
j_gene: TRBJ2-5
v_gene: TRBV6-1

CDR3aa: CASSSLAGGPGEQYF
CDR3nt: TGTGCCAGCAGTTCCTTAGCGGGAGGGCCGGGGGAGCAGTACTTC
len: 15
abundance: .
d_gene: TRBD2
j_gene: TRBJ2-7
v_gene: TRBV28

CDR3aa: CASSLRGLAGNTIYF
CDR3nt: TGTGCCAGCAGCCTCAGGGGATTGGCAGGAAACACCATATATTTT
len: 15
abundance: .
d_gene: .
j_gene: TRBJ1-3
v_gene: TRBV5-8

CDR3aa: CASSGTSGRGSGELFF
CDR3nt: TGTGCCAGCAGCGGGACTAGCGGGAGAGGCTCCGGGGAGCTGTTTTTT
len: 16
abundance: .
d_gene: TRBD2
j_gene: TRBJ2-2
v_gene: TRBV7-6

CDR3aa: CAISEAWSSPLHF
CDR3nt: TGTGCCATCAGTGAAGCTTGGAGTTCACCCCTCCACTTT
len: 13
abundance: .
d_gene: .
j_gene: TRBJ1-6
v_gene: TRBV10-3

CDR3aa: CASSSPTSGTLYNEQFF
CDR3nt: TGTGCCAGCAGCTCACCCACTAGCGGGACCTTATACAATGAGCAGTTCTTC
len: 17
abundance: .
d_gene: TRBD2
j_gene: TRBJ2-1
v_gene: TRBV7-2

CDR3aa: CASSQGGGEEKLFF
CDR3nt: TGTGCCAGCAGCCAGGGAGGGGGCGAAGAAAAACTGTTTTTT
len: 14
abundance: .
d_gene: TRBD1
j_gene: TRBJ1-4
v_gene: TRBV7-9

CDR3aa: CSVADMSYEQYF
CDR3nt: TGCAGCGTTGCGGACATGTCCTACGAGCAGTACTTC
len: 12
abundance: few
d_gene: .
j_gene: TRBJ2-7
v_gene: TRBV29-1

CDR3aa: CASRQDRGEQYF
CDR3nt: TGTGCCAGCAGACAGGACAGGGGAGAGCAGTACTTC
len: 12
abundance: .
d_gene: TRBD1
j_gene: TRBJ2-7
v_gene: TRBV7-2

CDR3aa: CASTTWGLSGNTIYF
CDR3nt: TGTGCCAGTACCACTTGGGGCCTCTCTGGAAACACCATATATTTT
len: 15
abundance: .
d_gene: .
j_gene: TRBJ1-3
v_gene: TRBV19

CDR3aa: CASSPRASTGVYNEQFF
CDR3nt: TGTGCCAGCAGTCCCCGGGCCTCGACTGGGGTTTACAATGAGCAGTTCTTC
len: 17
abundance: .
d_gene: .
j_gene: TRBJ2-1
v_gene: TRBV4-2

CDR3aa: CASSWGGSYGCTF
CDR3nt: TGTGCCAGCAGCTGGGGAGGGTCTTATGGCTGCACCTTC
len: 13
abundance: .
d_gene: .
j_gene: TRBJ1-2
v_gene: TRBV7-2

CDR3aa: CASSMASNQPQHF
CDR3nt: TGTGCCAGCAGTATGGCGAGCAATCAGCCCCAGCATTTT
len: 13
abundance: .
d_gene: .
j_gene: TRBJ1-5
v_gene: TRBV5-5

CDR3aa: CASERTGGRFQQFF
CDR3nt: TGTGCCAGCGAAAGGACAGGGGGACGGTTTCAGCAGTTCTTC
len: 14
abundance: .
d_gene: TRBD1
j_gene: TRBJ2-1
v_gene: TRBV27

CDR3aa: CASSSLGTGMNTEAFF
CDR3nt: TGTGCCAGCAGCTCCCTCGGGACAGGAATGAACACTGAAGCTTTCTTT
len: 16
abundance: .
d_gene: TRBD1
j_gene: TRBJ1-1
v_gene: TRBV5-4

CDR3aa: CASSYRDGSSYEQYF
CDR3nt: TGTGCCAGCAGTTACCGAGACGGGAGCTCCTACGAGCAGTACTTC
len: 15
abundance: few
d_gene: .
j_gene: TRBJ2-7
v_gene: TRBV6-5

CDR3aa: CAWSEGTVNQPQHF
CDR3nt: TGTGCCTGGAGCGAAGGGACAGTAAATCAGCCCCAGCATTTT
len: 14
abundance: .
d_gene: TRBD1
j_gene: TRBJ1-5
v_gene: TRBV30

CDR3aa: CASSLSGRNYNEQFF
CDR3nt: TGCGCCAGCAGCTTGAGCGGGAGGAACTACAATGAGCAGTTCTTC
len: 15
abundance: .
d_gene: TRBD2
j_gene: TRBJ2-1
v_gene: TRBV5-1

CDR3aa: CASSLNRPSETQYF
CDR3nt: TGTGCCAGCAGCTTAAACAGGCCCAGTGAGACCCAGTACTTC
len: 14
abundance: once
d_gene: .
j_gene: TRBJ2-5
v_gene: TRBV7-2

CDR3aa: CASSEADHIYAKRGEQFF
CDR3nt: TGTGCCAGCAGTGAAGCGGACCATATCTACGCAAAGAGGGGTGAGCAGTTCTTC
len: 18
abundance: .
d_gene: .
j_gene: TRBJ2-1
v_gene: TRBV2

CDR3aa: CASSFGTSGRTDTQYF
CDR3nt: TGTGCCAGCAGCTTTGGGACTAGCGGGAGGACAGATACGCAGTATTTT
len: 16
abundance: .
d_gene: TRBD2
j_gene: TRBJ2-3
v_gene: TRBV7-3

CDR3aa: CASSFNRGESNTEAFF
CDR3nt: TGTGCCAGCAGCTTCAACAGGGGAGAGTCAAACACTGAAGCTTTCTTT
len: 16
abundance: once
d_gene: TRBD1
j_gene: TRBJ1-1
v_gene: TRBV7-2

CDR3aa: CASSYWDLTSTDTQYF
CDR3nt: TGTGCCAGCAGCTACTGGGACTTGACCAGCACAGATACGCAGTATTTT
len: 16
abundance: .
d_gene: .
j_gene: TRBJ2-3
v_gene: TRBV9

CDR3aa: CASSLAELDTQYF
CDR3nt: TGTGCCAGCAGCTTAGCCGAACTGGATACGCAGTATTTT
len: 13
abundance: .
d_gene: .
j_gene: TRBJ2-3
v_gene: TRBV7-9

CDR3aa: CASSPGRAGGFLYNEQFF
CDR3nt: TGTGCCAGCAGCCCGGGGCGAGCGGGAGGGTTCCTCTACAATGAGCAGTTCTTC
len: 18
abundance: .
d_gene: TRBD2
j_gene: TRBJ2-1
v_gene: TRBV9

CDR3aa: CASSFAGDQETQYF
CDR3nt: TGCGCCAGCAGCTTTGCAGGGGACCAAGAGACCCAGTACTTC
len: 14
abundance: .
d_gene: .
j_gene: TRBJ2-5
v_gene: TRBV5-1

CDR3aa: CASLTSGRVEKGQFF
CDR3nt: TGTGCCAGCCTGACTAGCGGGAGGGTCGAGAAAGGGCAGTTCTTC
len: 15
abundance: .
d_gene: TRBD2
j_gene: TRBJ2-1
v_gene: TRBV28

CDR3aa: CASNLGTASSYNEQFF
CDR3nt: TGTGCCAGCAACCTGGGGACAGCGAGCTCCTACAATGAGCAGTTCTTC
len: 16
abundance: .
d_gene: TRBD1
j_gene: TRBJ2-1
v_gene: TRBV5-8

CDR3aa: CASSRGLAGDTGELFF
CDR3nt: TGTGCCAGTAGTAGGGGACTAGCGGGTGACACCGGGGAGCTGTTTTTT
len: 16
abundance: .
d_gene: TRBD2
j_gene: TRBJ2-2
v_gene: TRBV19

CDR3aa: CASSLDGQGSEKLFF
CDR3nt: TGTGCCAGCAGCTTAGATGGGCAGGGAAGTGAAAAACTGTTTTTT
len: 15
abundance: once
d_gene: .
j_gene: TRBJ1-4
v_gene: TRBV7-9

CDR3aa: CASSEGSGSRPRDEQFF
CDR3nt: TGTGCCAGCAGTGAAGGGAGCGGGAGCCGGCCTAGGGATGAGCAGTTCTTC
len: 17
abundance: .
d_gene: TRBD2
j_gene: TRBJ2-1
v_gene: TRBV6-1

CDR3aa: CASSLVPERAGVKETQYF
CDR3nt: TGCGCCAGCAGCTTGGTTCCCGAAAGAGCGGGAGTAAAAGAGACCCAGTACTTC
len: 18
abundance: .
d_gene: TRBD2
j_gene: TRBJ2-5
v_gene: TRBV5-1

CDR3aa: CASSQGRGGAEKLFF
CDR3nt: TGTGCCAGCAGTCAAGGGAGGGGTGGGGCTGAAAAACTGTTTTTT
len: 15
abundance: .
d_gene: .
j_gene: TRBJ1-4
v_gene: TRBV25-1

CDR3aa: CASSLKDALGKNIQYF
CDR3nt: TGTGCCAGCAGCCTAAAGGACGCACTCGGCAAAAACATTCAGTACTTC
len: 16
abundance: .
d_gene: .
j_gene: TRBJ2-4
v_gene: TRBV7-9

CDR3aa: CASSLAGGFGYF
CDR3nt: TGTGCCAGCAGCTTAGCGGGGGGATTTGGGTACTTC
len: 12
abundance: .
d_gene: TRBD2
j_gene: TRBJ2-7
v_gene: TRBV11-2

CDR3aa: CASSLMDGDTQYF
CDR3nt: TGCGCCAGCAGCCTTATGGACGGCGATACGCAGTATTTT
len: 13
abundance: .
d_gene: .
j_gene: TRBJ2-3
v_gene: TRBV5-1

CDR3aa: CASSGGGRALDEQFF
CDR3nt: TGTGCCAGCAGTGGAGGCGGGAGGGCTCTCGATGAGCAGTTCTTC
len: 15
abundance: .
d_gene: TRBD2
j_gene: TRBJ2-1
v_gene: TRBV6-1

CDR3aa: CSVVRQGGEKLFF
CDR3nt: TGCAGCGTTGTCCGACAGGGCGGCGAAAAACTGTTTTTT
len: 13
abundance: .
d_gene: TRBD1
j_gene: TRBJ1-4
v_gene: TRBV29-1

CDR3aa: CATSRAGTRRVETQYF
CDR3nt: TGTGCCACCAGCAGAGCCGGGACTAGACGTGTAGAGACCCAGTACTTC
len: 16
abundance: .
d_gene: TRBD2
j_gene: TRBJ2-5
v_gene: TRBV15

CDR3aa: CASSFLSGEQYF
CDR3nt: TGTGCCAGCAGCTTCCTGAGCGGGGAGCAGTACTTC
len: 12
abundance: few
d_gene: .
j_gene: TRBJ2-7
v_gene: TRBV28